The 27 T cell receptor beta chains given below trace back to one sample, sequenced in a study of cytomegalovirus exposure and HLA in healthy donors (dated by TCRdb to the late 2010s). The library was generated by the immunoSEQ multiplex PCR assay. For the multiplex PCR, a mixture combining 60 forward primers for TCR Vbeta segments and 13 reverse primers for TCR Jbeta segments was used. TCRdb holds this immuneACCESS table with in-frame rearrangements only. Some clones are missing; in checked studies, unresolved V genes explain under half, and the rest has no known cause. The sample has about 65,000 clones on record, around 62% of them singletons. Together, the top ten hold approximately 3% of the sample. Material: PBMCs. These receptors were obtained from a man in his thirties or forties in good health and CMV-seronegative.

V gene TRBV18 combines with J gene TRBJ1-1, with D possibly matching TRBD1 (5 bases). There are 15 residues in the CDR3. Germline CDR1 reads KGHSH; CDR2 reads LQKENI. The V gene lost 6 bases and the J gene lost 0 bases, with 14 bases spanning the gap. The CDR3 spells CASSQQDHMNTEAFF. The CDR3, as DNA: TGTGCCAGCTCCCAACAGGACCACATGAACACTGAAGCTTTCTTT. The variable domain in full, completed from reference TRBV18 and TRBJ1-1, reads NAGVMQNPRHLVRRRGQEARLRCSPMKGHSHVYWYRQLPEEGLKFMVYLQKENIIDESGMPKERFSAEFPKEGPSILRIQQVVRGDSAAYFCASSQQDHMNTEAFFGQGTRLTVV.

The J gene is TRBJ2-7, the V gene TRBV11-2, with no clear D. Germline lookup yields CDR1 SGHAT and CDR2 FQNNGV. This CDR3 is built from 15 residues. V lost 1 base and J lost 0, with 10 bases in between. The CDR3 DNA is TGTGCCAGCAGCTTAGGTCTGGCAGGCTCCTACGAGCAGTACTTC. This gives the protein CASSLGLAGSYEQYF.

V usage is TRBV4-1 and J usage is TRBJ2-1; D is uncertain. Trimming took off 0 bases at V and 5 bases at J, with 11 bases between the two ends. The CDR3 contains 15 residues. CDR1 and CDR2 (germline): MGHRA, YSYEKL. Here the CDR3 reads CASSQDGWLDNEQFF. The DNA for the CDR3 is TGCGCCAGCAGCCAAGATGGGTGGCTAGACAATGAGCAGTTCTTC.

The chain couples TRBV29-1 to TRBJ2-5, with D possibly being TRBD2 (5 bases). The CDR3 covers 12 residues. Germline CDR1 SQVTM, CDR2 ANQGSEA. V dropped 7 bases and J dropped 5 bases, with 14 bases sitting between them. The CDR3 coding sequence is TGCAGCGCCGCTCGGGGATATGAGACCCAGTACTTC. Protein product: CSAARGYETQYF.

The chain employs TRBV27 and TRBJ1-2, with D unresolved. Trimming took 5 bases from V and 3 from J, leaving 10 bases between them. The CDR3 consists of 13 residues. Germline CDR1 reads MNHEY; CDR2 reads SMNVEV (reference sequence). This chain's CDR3 is CASSADMYYGYTF. DNA for the CDR3: TGTGCCAGCAGTGCAGACATGTACTATGGCTACACCTTC.

This chain links TRBV30 with TRBJ1-6; D is uncertain. This CDR3 has 13 amino acids. Trimming shortened V by 6 bases and J by 7 bases, and 13 bases separated the two germline ends. CDR1 and CDR2 from the germline V gene are GTSNPN and SVGIG (reference sequence). This CDR3 is CACTGAFNSPLHF. The CDR3, as DNA: TGTGCCTGCACCGGAGCCTTCAATTCACCCCTCCACTTT.

The genes are TRBV9 and TRBJ1-4; 7 positions match TRBD1. Germline V gene lookup returns CDR1 SGDLS and CDR2 YYNGEE. V shed 4 bases and J 8 bases; nucleotides not matched to a gene: 11. The CDR3 runs 15 residues. The CDR3 loop reads CASSPNTGVKEKLFF. CDR3 bases: TGTGCCAGCAGCCCCAATACAGGGGTTAAAGAAAAACTGTTTTTT.

The chain uses TRBV7-7 and TRBJ2-5, with D perhaps TRBD2 (6 bases). This CDR3 region has 15 residues. V shed 1 base and J shed 6 bases, with 15 bases lying between them. Germline V gene lookup returns CDR1 SSHAT and CDR2 FNYEAQ (reference sequence). CDR3 sequence (DNA): TGTGCCAGCAGCTTAGGTCGGGGGAGAACACAGACCCAGTACTTC. Translating gives CASSLGRGRTQTQYF.

In this sample, this clone turned up a few times. V and J are TRBV29-1 and TRBJ2-3; 7 bases match TRBD1. The CDR3 runs 12 residues. V gave up 6 bases and J gave up 3 bases; unmatched junction bases: 3. Germline CDR1 reads SQVTM; CDR2 reads ANQGSEA. The CDR3 DNA sequence: TGCAGCGTCCACAGGGGAACAGATACGCAGTATTTT. This encodes CSVHRGTDTQYF.

The chain is built from TRBV7-2 and TRBJ1-1; the match to TRBD1 covers 10 bases. Germline values: CDR1 SGHTA, CDR2 FQGNSA. There are 15 residues in the CDR3. The J segment lost 4 bases and the V segment lost 3 bases, leaving 5 bases of the junction unmatched. The CDR3 sequence: CASSLSGTGATEAFF. CDR3 coding DNA: TGTGCCAGCAGCTTGTCCGGGACAGGGGCCACTGAAGCTTTCTTT.

CDR3 in DNA: TGTGCCAGCAGGAAAGGGGGTACCACCTACGAGCAGTACTTC. Protein sequence: CASRKGGTTYEQYF. The chain joins TRBV7-9 to TRBJ2-7; TRBD1 is a possible D gene (6 bases). Trimming stripped 6 bases from V and 2 bases from J, with 14 bases between. The CDR3 runs to 14 residues. Germline CDR1 reads SEHNR; CDR2 reads FQNEAQ (reference sequence).

The rearrangement joins TRBV5-1 to TRBJ2-5; 11 nucleotides match TRBD2. Germline CDR1 is SGHRS and CDR2 is YFSETQ. CDR3 size: 18 residues. The ends lost 0 bases at V and 5 bases at J; junction bases unmatched: 12. In DNA form, the CDR3 reads TGCGCCAGCAGCTTGGCGGTTCTAGCGGGGGGAACCATGGAGACCCAGTACTTC. Amino acids: CASSLAVLAGGTMETQYF.

This chain joins TRBV6-6 and TRBJ1-1; TRBD1 matches 7 bases. The CDR3 covers 16 residues. Losses at the gene ends were 7 bases for V and 0 bases for J; bases not matched to a gene: 11. Germline CDR1 MNHNY, CDR2 SVGAGI (reference sequence). Here the CDR3 reads CASNPPEGTVNTEAFF. As DNA, the CDR3 is TGTGCCAGCAACCCACCAGAGGGGACAGTGAACACTGAAGCTTTCTTT.

The chain joins TRBV5-4 to TRBJ2-5; 11 bases are a match to TRBD2. This CDR3 is built from 16 residues. The V and J ends lost 4 bases and 1 base, in that order; junction bases with no gene match: 6. Looked up from germline, CDR1 is SGHNT and CDR2 is YYREEE (reference sequence). The CDR3 here is CASSPTSGEFQETQYF. DNA for the CDR3: TGTGCCAGCAGCCCGACTAGCGGGGAGTTCCAAGAGACCCAGTACTTC.

As DNA, the CDR3 is TGTGCCAGCAGTGAACTGGCGGGGGGGCTAGCGGGGGCAGATACGCAGTATTTT. It codes for CASSELAGGLAGADTQYF. The chain links TRBV6-1 to TRBJ2-3; TRBD2 aligns across 10 bases. V shed 2 bases, J shed 4 bases, and the junction held 12 bases outside the gene matches. CDR1 and CDR2 from the germline V gene are MNHNS and SASEGT. CDR3 length: 18 amino acids.

The genes are TRBV5-6 and TRBJ1-2, with TRBD1 matching 10 bases. CDR1 is SGHDT and CDR2 is YYEEEE in the germline V gene. Trimming removed 3 bases from V and 3 bases from J; junction bases left unmatched: 5. The CDR3 covers 15 residues. CDR3 bases: TGTGCCAGCAGCTACCCGGGACAGGGGCACTATGGCTACACCTTC. Amino acid sequence: CASSYPGQGHYGYTF.

The CDR3 here is CASSSGQNYGYTF. Written as DNA, the CDR3 is TGTGCCAGCAGCTCCGGACAGAACTATGGCTACACCTTC. The chain carries TRBV9 and TRBJ1-2; tentative D call: TRBD1 (6 bases). CDR3 length equals 13 residues. With 4 bases removed from V and 2 bases from J, the gap between germline ends came to 9 bases. The germline V gene encodes CDR1 SGDLS and CDR2 YYNGEE.

The V and J genes are TRBV7-9 and TRBJ1-5; D perhaps matches TRBD1 (6 bases). V shed 2 bases and J shed 10 bases, with 15 bases lying between them. Germline CDR1 is SEHNR and CDR2 is FQNEAQ (reference sequence). This CDR3 comprises 14 residues. CDR3 in DNA: TGTGCCAGCAGCTTAACAGGGACATTAGACCCCCAGCATTTT. It specifies CASSLTGTLDPQHF.

The chain uses TRBV4-1 and TRBJ2-7, with D possibly being TRBD2 (6 bases). CDR3 length: 15 amino acids. Germline assignment: CDR1 MGHRA and CDR2 YSYEKL. Trimming removed 4 bases from V and 0 bases from J, with 13 bases in between. CDR3 protein: CASSRSGDHSYEQYF. Here the CDR3 DNA reads TGCGCCAGCAGCCGATCGGGGGATCACTCCTACGAGCAGTACTTC.

This clone has a single count. The CDR3, as DNA: TGTGCCAGCAGCTTCCAGGGATCCCAAGAGACCCAGTACTTC. Its translation: CASSFQGSQETQYF. This sequence joins TRBV7-9 and TRBJ2-5, with a possible D match to TRBD1 (5 bases). The germline CDR1 and CDR2 sequences are SEHNR and FQNEAQ (reference sequence). The V end was cut by 3 bases, the J end by 1 base, with 9 bases between. CDR3 length equals 14 residues. Full variable domain (outside the CDR3, taken from reference TRBV7-9 and TRBJ2-5): DTGVSQNPRHKITKRGQNVTFRCDPISEHNRLYWYRQTLGQGPEFLTYFQNEAQLEKSRLLSDRFSAERPKGSFSTLEIQRTEQGDSAMYLCASSFQGSQETQYFGPGTRLLVL.

The chain recombines TRBV5-1 with TRBJ2-3; 7 bases line up with TRBD1. The length of the CDR3 is 14 residues. Germline V CDR1 and CDR2: SGHRS, YFSETQ. After removal of 6 bases from V and 0 bases from J, the junction contained 4 bases not matched to a gene. The chain's CDR3 is CASTTGRSTDTQYF. The CDR3 region has the DNA TGCGCCAGCACGACAGGGCGAAGCACAGATACGCAGTATTTT. The full variable domain, completed using reference TRBV5-1 and TRBJ2-3, is KAGVTQTPRYLIKTRGQQVTLSCSPISGHRSVSWYQQTPGQGLQFLFEYFSETQRNKGNFPGRFSGRQFSNSRSEMNVSTLELGDSALYLCASTTGRSTDTQYFGPGTRLTVL.

The chain joins TRBV30 to TRBJ2-5; D is perhaps TRBD1 (5 bases). Trimming left V 3 bases short and J 1 base short, with 24 bases between. In germline, CDR1 is GTSNPN, CDR2 SVGIG (reference sequence). This CDR3 contains 18 residues. This CDR3 reads CAWSRTRNNRGFQETQYF. In nucleotides, the CDR3 is TGTGCCTGGAGCAGGACGAGAAATAATAGGGGTTTCCAAGAGACCCAGTACTTC.

V and J are TRBV7-3 and TRBJ1-1, with 9 bases identical to TRBD1. Germline CDR1 is SGHTA and CDR2 is FQGTGA. The CDR3 is made up of 14 amino acids. V was pared by 6 bases and J by 2 bases, with 4 bases of the junction left unmatched. CDR3 nucleotides: TGTGCCAGCAGAACTACAGGGGGCAACACTGAAGCTTTCTTT. Residues: CASRTTGGNTEAFF.

The chain recombines TRBV6-1 with TRBJ2-3; possible D gene TRBD1, 7 bases. This CDR3 comprises 14 residues. The germline gives CDR1 MNHNS, CDR2 SASEGT. Trimming cost V 6 bases and J 2 bases, with 12 bases left between them. This CDR3 is CASSGGTDTDTQYF. The CDR3 region has the DNA TGTGCCAGCAGCGGAGGGACAGACACAGATACGCAGTATTTT.

The rearrangement joins TRBV4-1 to TRBJ2-5; D is possibly TRBD2 (7 bases). Germline-derived CDR1 and CDR2 are MGHRA and YSYEKL. The CDR3 loop spans 16 amino acids. The ends were cut back, 4 bases at V and 7 bases at J, with 22 bases in the middle. CDR3 bases: TGCGCCAGCAGCCCCCGCGTTGGGGGGGCGATCTCGACCCAGTACTTC. As protein: CASSPRVGGAISTQYF.

The chain combines TRBV5-4 with TRBJ1-6; no definite D call. This CDR3 has 13 residues. V was pared by 5 bases and J by 12 bases, with 15 bases between. The germline V gene has CDR1 SGHNT and CDR2 YYREEE (reference sequence). CDR3 coding DNA: TGTGCCAGCAGGGTCGGGAGCCTGGGACCCCTCCACTTT. This encodes CASRVGSLGPLHF.

The chain recombines TRBV11-2 with TRBJ1-2; D not certain. V was trimmed by 4 bases and J by 8 bases, leaving 26 bases between them. The CDR3 extends over 17 amino acids. Germline V CDR1 and CDR2: SGHAT, FQNNGV. CDR3 nucleotides: TGTGCCAGCAGCTCAGAGGTGATACGGGCGGGGAGTTACGGCTACACCTTC. Translating gives CASSSEVIRAGSYGYTF.